These 3 T cell receptor beta chains originate from one sample sequenced in a study of blood T cell repertoires in COVID-19. Assay used: immunoSEQ multiplex PCR; TCRdb lists only in-frame clones, some missing. The profile shows tens of thousands of clones, about four fifths of them singletons. Source material: peripheral blood. All receptors derive from a man in his sixties or seventies with acute or convalescent COVID-19.

This chain connects TRBV30 to TRBJ2-3; D not resolved. Germline V lookup: CDR1 GTSNPN, CDR2 SVGIG (reference sequence). The CDR3 consists of 16 residues. The V gene lost 4 bases and the J gene lost 6 bases, with 23 bases spanning the gap. The CDR3 reads CAWMVPPASGVDTQYF. CDR3 bases: TGTGCCTGGATGGTACCCCCGGCATCAGGCGTGGATACGCAGTATTTT.

This chain uses TRBV10-3 with TRBJ1-1; 8 bases agree with TRBD1. The germline V gene encodes CDR1 ENHRY and CDR2 SYGVKD. Losses at the gene ends were 11 bases for V and 5 bases for J; bases not matched to a gene: 13. The CDR3 sequence is 14 residues long. CDR3 amino acids: CAVVGVQGGTEAFF. CDR3 nucleotide sequence: TGTGCCGTGGTCGGTGTACAGGGGGGAACTGAAGCTTTCTTT.

This clone was observed a single time. The chain is built from TRBV19 and TRBJ1-1; no clear D. With 7 bases removed from V and 0 bases from J, the gap between germline ends came to 12 bases. The CDR3 has 14 residues. Germline V gene sequence: CDR1 LNHDA, CDR2 SQIVND (reference sequence). CDR3 amino acids: CASTPGVMNTEAFF. The CDR3 DNA sequence: TGTGCCAGTACCCCAGGTGTCATGAACACTGAAGCTTTCTTT.